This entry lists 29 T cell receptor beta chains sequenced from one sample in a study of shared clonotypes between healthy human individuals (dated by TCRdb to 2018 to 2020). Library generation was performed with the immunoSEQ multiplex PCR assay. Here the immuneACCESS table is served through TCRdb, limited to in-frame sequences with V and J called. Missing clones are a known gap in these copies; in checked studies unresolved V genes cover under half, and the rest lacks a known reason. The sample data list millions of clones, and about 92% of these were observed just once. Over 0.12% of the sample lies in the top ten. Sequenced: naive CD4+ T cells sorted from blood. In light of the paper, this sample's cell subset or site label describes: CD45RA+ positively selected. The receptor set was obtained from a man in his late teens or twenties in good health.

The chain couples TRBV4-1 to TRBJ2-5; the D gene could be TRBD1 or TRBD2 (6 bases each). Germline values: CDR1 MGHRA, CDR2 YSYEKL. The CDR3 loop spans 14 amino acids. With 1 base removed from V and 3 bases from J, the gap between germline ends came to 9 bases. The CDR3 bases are TGCGCCAGCAGCCAAGTAAGGGGGGAAGAGACCCAGTACTTC. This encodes CASSQVRGEETQYF.

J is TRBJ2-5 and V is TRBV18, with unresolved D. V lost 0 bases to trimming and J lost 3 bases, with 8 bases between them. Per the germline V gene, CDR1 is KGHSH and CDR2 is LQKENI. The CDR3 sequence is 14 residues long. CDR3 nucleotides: TGTGCCAGCTCACCACCGAGTCTAAAAGAGACCCAGTACTTC. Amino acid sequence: CASSPPSLKETQYF.

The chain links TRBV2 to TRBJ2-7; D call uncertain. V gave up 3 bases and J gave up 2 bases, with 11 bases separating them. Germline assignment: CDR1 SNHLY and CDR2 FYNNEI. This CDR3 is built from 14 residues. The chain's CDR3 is CASSEVGPPYEQYF. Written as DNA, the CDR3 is TGTGCCAGCAGTGAGGTCGGACCACCCTACGAGCAGTACTTC. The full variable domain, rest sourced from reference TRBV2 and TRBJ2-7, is EPEVTQTPSHQVTQMGQEVILRCVPISNHLYFYWYRQILGQKVEFLVSFYNNEISEKSEIFDDQFSVERPDGSNFTLKIRSTKLEDSAMYFCASSEVGPPYEQYFGPGTRLTVT.

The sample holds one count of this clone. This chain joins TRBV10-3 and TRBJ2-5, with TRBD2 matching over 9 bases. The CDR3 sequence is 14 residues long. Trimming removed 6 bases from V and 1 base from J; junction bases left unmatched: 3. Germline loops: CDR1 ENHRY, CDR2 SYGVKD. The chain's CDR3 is CAIREREVQETQYF. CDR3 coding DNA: TGTGCCATCAGGGAGCGGGAGGTCCAAGAGACCCAGTACTTC.

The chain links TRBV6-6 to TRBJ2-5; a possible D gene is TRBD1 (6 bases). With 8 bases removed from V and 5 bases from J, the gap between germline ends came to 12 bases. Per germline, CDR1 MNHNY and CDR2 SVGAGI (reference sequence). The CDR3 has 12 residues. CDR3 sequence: CASSGESETQYF. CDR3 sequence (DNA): TGTGCCAGCTCAGGGGAGTCCGAGACCCAGTACTTC.

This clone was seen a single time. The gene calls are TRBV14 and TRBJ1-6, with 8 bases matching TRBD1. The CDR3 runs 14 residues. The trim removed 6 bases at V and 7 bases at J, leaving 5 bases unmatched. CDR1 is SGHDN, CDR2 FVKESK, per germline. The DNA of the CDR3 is TGTGCCAGCAGTTGGGACAGGAAAAATTCACCCCTCCACTTT. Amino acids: CASSWDRKNSPLHF. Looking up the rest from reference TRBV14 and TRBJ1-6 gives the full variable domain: EAGVTQFPSHSVIEKGQTVTLRCDPISGHDNLYWYRRVMGKEIKFLLHFVKESKQDESGMPNNRFLAERTGGTYSTLKVQPAELEDSGVYFCASSWDRKNSPLHFGNGTRLTVT.

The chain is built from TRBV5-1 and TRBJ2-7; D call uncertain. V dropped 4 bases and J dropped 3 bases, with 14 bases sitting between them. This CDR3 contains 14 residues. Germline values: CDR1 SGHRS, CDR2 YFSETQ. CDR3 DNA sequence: TGCGCCAGCAGCCCTAGAGAGTACCTCTACGAGCAGTACTTC. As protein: CASSPREYLYEQYF.

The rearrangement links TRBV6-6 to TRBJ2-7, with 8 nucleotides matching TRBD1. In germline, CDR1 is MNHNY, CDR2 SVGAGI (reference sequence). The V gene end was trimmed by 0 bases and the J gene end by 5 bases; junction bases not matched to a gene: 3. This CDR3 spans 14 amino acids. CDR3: CASSYSYRGNEQYF. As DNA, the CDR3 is TGTGCCAGCAGTTACTCTTACAGGGGGAACGAGCAGTACTTC.

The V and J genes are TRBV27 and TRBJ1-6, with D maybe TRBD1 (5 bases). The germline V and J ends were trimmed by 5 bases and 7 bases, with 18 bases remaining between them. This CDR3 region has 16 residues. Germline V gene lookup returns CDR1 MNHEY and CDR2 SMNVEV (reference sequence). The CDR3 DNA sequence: TGTGCCAGCAGTATTAAAGGGAGATGGGGGAATTCACCCCTCCACTTT. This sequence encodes CASSIKGRWGNSPLHF.

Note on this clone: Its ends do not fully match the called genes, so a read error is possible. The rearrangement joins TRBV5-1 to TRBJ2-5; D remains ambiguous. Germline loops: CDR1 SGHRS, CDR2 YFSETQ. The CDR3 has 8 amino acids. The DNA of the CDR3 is TGCGCCAGCACCCTCCGGAACTTC. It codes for CASTLRNF.

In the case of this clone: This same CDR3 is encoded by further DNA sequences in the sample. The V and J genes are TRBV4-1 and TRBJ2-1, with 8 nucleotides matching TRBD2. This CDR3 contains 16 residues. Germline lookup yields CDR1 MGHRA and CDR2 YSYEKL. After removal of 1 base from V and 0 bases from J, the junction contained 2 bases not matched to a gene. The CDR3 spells CASSQAGTSSYNEQFF. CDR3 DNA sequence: TGCGCCAGCAGCCAAGCCGGGACTAGCTCCTACAATGAGCAGTTCTTC.

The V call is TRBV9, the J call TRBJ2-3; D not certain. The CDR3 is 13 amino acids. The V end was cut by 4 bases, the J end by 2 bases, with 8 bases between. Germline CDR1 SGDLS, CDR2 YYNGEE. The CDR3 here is CASSQGPTDTQYF. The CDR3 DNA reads TGTGCCAGCAGCCAAGGACCCACAGATACGCAGTATTTT. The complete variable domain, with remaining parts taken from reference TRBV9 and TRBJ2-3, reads DSGVTQTPKHLITATGQRVTLRCSPRSGDLSVYWYQQSLDQGLQFLIQYYNGEERAKGNILERFSAQQFPDLHSELNLSSLELGDSALYFCASSQGPTDTQYFGPGTRLTVL.

The CDR3 DNA follows: TGTGCCAGCAGCTTGGGTAGAAATGGCTACACCTTC. It translates to CASSLGRNGYTF. The chain has TRBV5-6 and TRBJ1-2; D unclear. The germline V gene encodes CDR1 SGHDT and CDR2 YYEEEE. V lost 0 bases, J lost 6 bases, and 6 bases lay in between. The CDR3 is 12 amino acids.

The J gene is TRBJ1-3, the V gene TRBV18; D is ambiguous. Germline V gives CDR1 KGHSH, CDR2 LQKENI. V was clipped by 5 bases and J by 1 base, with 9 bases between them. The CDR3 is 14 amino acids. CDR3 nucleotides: TGTGCCAGCTCATCCAGTGAATCTGGAAACACCATATATTTT. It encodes CASSSSESGNTIYF.

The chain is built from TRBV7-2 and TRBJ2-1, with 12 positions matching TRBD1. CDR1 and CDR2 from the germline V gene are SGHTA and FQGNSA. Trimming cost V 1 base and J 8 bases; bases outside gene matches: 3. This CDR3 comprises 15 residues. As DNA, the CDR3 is TGTGCCAGCAGCTTAGGGGACAGGGGGCGGGATGAGCAGTTCTTC. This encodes CASSLGDRGRDEQFF.

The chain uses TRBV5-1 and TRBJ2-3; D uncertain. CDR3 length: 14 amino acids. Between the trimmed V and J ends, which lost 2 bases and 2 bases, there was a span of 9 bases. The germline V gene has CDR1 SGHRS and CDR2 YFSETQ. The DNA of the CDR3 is TGCGCCAGCAGCTTCTCCCCAGACACAGATACGCAGTATTTT. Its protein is CASSFSPDTDTQYF.

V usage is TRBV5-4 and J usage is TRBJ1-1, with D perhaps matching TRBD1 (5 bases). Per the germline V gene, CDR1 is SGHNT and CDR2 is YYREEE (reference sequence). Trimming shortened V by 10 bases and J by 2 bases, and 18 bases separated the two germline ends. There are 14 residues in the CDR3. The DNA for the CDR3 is TGTGCCGGCAAAGTCGGGACTTTTAACACTGAAGCTTTCTTT. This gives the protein CAGKVGTFNTEAFF.

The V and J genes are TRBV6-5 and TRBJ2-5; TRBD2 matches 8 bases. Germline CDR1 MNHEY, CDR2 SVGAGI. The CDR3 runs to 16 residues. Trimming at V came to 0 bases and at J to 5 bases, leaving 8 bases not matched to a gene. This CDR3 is CASSYSTGGPWETQYF. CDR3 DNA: TGTGCCAGCAGTTACTCTACGGGAGGGCCCTGGGAGACCCAGTACTTC.

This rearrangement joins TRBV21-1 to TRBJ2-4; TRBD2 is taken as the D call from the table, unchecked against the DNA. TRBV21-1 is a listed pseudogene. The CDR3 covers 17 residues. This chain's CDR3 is CASSKTQTSLAKNIQYF. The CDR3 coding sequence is TGTGCCAGCAGCAAGACCCAGACTTCCCTAGCCAAAAACATTCAGTACTTC.

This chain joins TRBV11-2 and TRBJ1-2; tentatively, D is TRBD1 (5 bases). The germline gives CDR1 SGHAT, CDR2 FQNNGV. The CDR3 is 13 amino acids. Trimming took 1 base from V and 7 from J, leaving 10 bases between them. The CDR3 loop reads CASSLAGNFGYTF. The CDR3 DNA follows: TGTGCCAGCAGCTTAGCAGGGAATTTTGGCTACACCTTC.

The CDR3 reads CASSFRVSGYTF. The DNA of the CDR3 is TGTGCCAGCAGTTTCAGGGTTTCCGGCTACACCTTC. The chain carries TRBV28 and TRBJ1-2, with D tentatively TRBD1 (5 bases). The CDR3 consists of 12 residues. Trimming stripped 3 bases from V and 8 bases from J, with 10 bases between. CDR1 and CDR2 (germline): MDHEN, SYDVKM.

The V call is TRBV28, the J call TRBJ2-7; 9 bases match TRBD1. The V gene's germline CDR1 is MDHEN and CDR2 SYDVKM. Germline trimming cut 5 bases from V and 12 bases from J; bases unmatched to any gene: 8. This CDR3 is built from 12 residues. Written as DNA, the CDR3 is TGTGCCAGCAGTATCTACCGGGACAGGGCGTACTTC. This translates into CASSIYRDRAYF. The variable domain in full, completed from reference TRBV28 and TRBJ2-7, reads DVKVTQSSRYLVKRTGEKVFLECVQDMDHENMFWYRQDPGLGLRLIYFSYDVKMKEKGDIPEGYSVSREKKERFSLILESASTNQTSMYLCASSIYRDRAYFGPGTRLTVT.

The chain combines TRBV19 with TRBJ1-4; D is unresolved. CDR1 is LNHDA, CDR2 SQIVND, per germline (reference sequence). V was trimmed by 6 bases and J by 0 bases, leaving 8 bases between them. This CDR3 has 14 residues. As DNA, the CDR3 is TGTGCCAGTAGACCACCCTCAACTAATGAAAAACTGTTTTTT. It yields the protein CASRPPSTNEKLFF. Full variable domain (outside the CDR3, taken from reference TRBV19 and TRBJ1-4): DGGITQSPKYLFRKEGQNVTLSCEQNLNHDAMYWYRQDPGQGLRLIYYSQIVNDFQKGDIAEGYSVSREKKESFPLTVTSAQKNPTAFYLCASRPPSTNEKLFFGSGTQLSVL.

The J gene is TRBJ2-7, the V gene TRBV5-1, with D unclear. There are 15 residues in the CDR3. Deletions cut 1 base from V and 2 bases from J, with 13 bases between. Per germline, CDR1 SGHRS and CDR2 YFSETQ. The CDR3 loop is CASSLNGVSPYEQYF. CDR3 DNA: TGCGCCAGCAGCTTGAACGGAGTTAGCCCCTACGAGCAGTACTTC.

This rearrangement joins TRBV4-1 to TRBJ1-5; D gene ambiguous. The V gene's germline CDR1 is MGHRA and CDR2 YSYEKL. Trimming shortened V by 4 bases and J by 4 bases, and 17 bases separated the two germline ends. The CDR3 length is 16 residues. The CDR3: CASSLKGWQINQPQHF. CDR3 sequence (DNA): TGCGCCAGCAGCCTTAAGGGTTGGCAGATTAATCAGCCCCAGCATTTT.

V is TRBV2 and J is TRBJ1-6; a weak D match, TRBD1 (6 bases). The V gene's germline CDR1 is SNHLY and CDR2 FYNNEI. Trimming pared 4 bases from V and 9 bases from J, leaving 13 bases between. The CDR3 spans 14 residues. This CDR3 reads CASSVRGGGSPLHF. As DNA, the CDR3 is TGTGCCAGCAGTGTAAGGGGGGGCGGTTCACCCCTCCACTTT.

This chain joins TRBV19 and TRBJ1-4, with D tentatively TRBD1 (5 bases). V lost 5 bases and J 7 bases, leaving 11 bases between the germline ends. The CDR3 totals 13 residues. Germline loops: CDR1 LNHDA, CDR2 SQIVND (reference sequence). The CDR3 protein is CASSVGVAEKLFF. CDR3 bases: TGTGCCAGTAGTGTGGGGGTAGCTGAAAAACTGTTTTTT.

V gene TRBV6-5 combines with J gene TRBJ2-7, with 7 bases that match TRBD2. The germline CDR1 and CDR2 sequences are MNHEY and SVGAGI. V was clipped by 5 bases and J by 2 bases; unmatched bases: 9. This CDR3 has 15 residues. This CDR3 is CASSRTRLPTYEQYF. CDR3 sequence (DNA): TGTGCCAGCAGTCGGACTAGGCTACCTACCTACGAGCAGTACTTC.

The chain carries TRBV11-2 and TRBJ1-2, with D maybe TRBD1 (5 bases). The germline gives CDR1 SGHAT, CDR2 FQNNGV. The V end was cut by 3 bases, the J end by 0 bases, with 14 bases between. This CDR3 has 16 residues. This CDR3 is CASSLGRSATNYGYTF. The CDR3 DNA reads TGTGCCAGCAGCTTGGGACGCAGCGCTACTAACTATGGCTACACCTTC.